This T cell receptor (beta chain) came from a study of OX40 agonist ivuxolimab in advanced cancers. As for the study in general: Ivuxolimab, which patients received intravenously every 2 weeks, was dosed at 0.01 to 10 mg/kg. Age averaged 60 years (range about 20 to 80), and just over 80% were male.

Blood samples were obtained at baseline, cycle 4 day 1, and cycle 7 day 1. Data came from immunoSEQ multiplex PCR; TCRdb stores just in-frame clones and leaves some out. The sample contains over 30,000 clones, 70% to 85% of which appear only once. With respect to this clone: Its target is not known.

Whole-study findings and limits: The authors did not determine the antigen specificity of the expanded peripheral T cells.

The V end lost 4 bases, the J end lost 4 bases, and 11 bases lay between the germline ends. CDR1 and CDR2 (germline): WNHNN, SYGVQD (reference sequence). The CDR3 is 14 residues long. The material sequenced was CD4+ or CD8+ T cells sorted from blood, taken in a trial of the OX40 agonist ivuxolimab. The sequence was obtained from an adult with an advanced solid tumor such as melanoma, head and neck, liver or kidney cancer. This sequence joins TRBV10-1 and TRBJ2-1; D possibly corresponds to TRBD1 (6 bases). Written as DNA, the CDR3 is TGCGCCAGCAGTGCACAGGGTCTATACAATGAGCAGTTCTTC. Its translation: CASSAQGLYNEQFF.